The rows below give T cell receptor beta chains drawn from one sample of a study of blood T cell repertoires in COVID-19. Generated by immunoSEQ multiplex PCR, the TCRdb table keeps only in-frame clones and is missing some. Among some 670,000 clones listed, about nine tenths were seen once. Input material: peripheral blood. These receptors all stem from a woman aged 18-30 years with acute or convalescent COVID-19. CDR3s include the opening cysteine and the closing phenylalanine or tryptophan. The D gene is left open where the match is weak. Some rows mark clone size as missing; the rest say once, few, many or name a class of expanded clone.

v_gene: TRBV9; j_gene: TRBJ2-7; abundance: -; d_gene: TRBD2; CDR3nt: TGTGCCAGCAGTGATGCCGGGACTAGAATGGGCGAGCAGTACTTC; CDR3aa: CASSDAGTRMGEQYF
v_gene: TRBV7-9; j_gene: TRBJ2-2; abundance: few; d_gene: -; CDR3nt: TGTGCCAGCAGCCCCCAGTATAACACCGGGGAGCTGTTTTTT; CDR3aa: CASSPQYNTGELFF
v_gene: TRBV24-1; j_gene: TRBJ2-2; abundance: -; d_gene: TRBD2; CDR3nt: TGTGCCACCAGTGATCCCGACGGCGGCGGGGGTCGGATCTCCGGGGAGCTGTTTTTT; CDR3aa: CATSDPDGGGGRISGELFF
v_gene: TRBV30; j_gene: TRBJ1-2; abundance: few; d_gene: -; CDR3nt: TGTGCCTGGATGGGTAGGGGGAGCCGGGTAGTCTATGGCTACACCTTC; CDR3aa: CAWMGRGSRVVYGYTF
v_gene: TRBV5-4; j_gene: TRBJ1-2; abundance: -; d_gene: TRBD1; CDR3nt: TGTGCCAGCAGCTTGAGCGGGACAGGGGATGGCTACACCTTC; CDR3aa: CASSLSGTGDGYTF
v_gene: TRBV7-2; j_gene: TRBJ1-2; abundance: -; d_gene: -; CDR3nt: TGTGCCAGCAGCTTATTTTCCGCCACAGGATCCTCAGGGTATGGCTACACCTTC; CDR3aa: CASSLFSATGSSGYGYTF
v_gene: TRBV18; j_gene: TRBJ1-2; abundance: -; d_gene: -; CDR3nt: TGTGCCAGCTCCGCAGGGGTGAATGGCTACACCTTC; CDR3aa: CASSAGVNGYTF
v_gene: TRBV19; j_gene: TRBJ1-5; abundance: few; d_gene: -; CDR3nt: TGTGCCAGTAGTAGATCACAAGGCAGGGGCCGCAATCAGCCCCAGCATTTT; CDR3aa: CASSRSQGRGRNQPQHF
v_gene: TRBV6-5; j_gene: TRBJ1-4; abundance: -; d_gene: -; CDR3nt: TGTGCCAGCACCACCGGGGGAGGGGGTGAAAAACTGTTTTTT; CDR3aa: CASTTGGGGEKLFF
v_gene: TRBV19; j_gene: TRBJ1-2; abundance: -; d_gene: TRBD1; CDR3nt: TGTGCCAGTAGTTCCTATACCGGGACAGGTTACGGCTACACCTTC; CDR3aa: CASSSYTGTGYGYTF
v_gene: TRBV29-1; j_gene: TRBJ1-1; abundance: -; d_gene: -; CDR3nt: TGCAGCGTTGAGGGTTCAGGGGCCCGGAACACTGAAGCTTTCTTT; CDR3aa: CSVEGSGARNTEAFF
v_gene: TRBV7-2; j_gene: TRBJ2-7; abundance: -; d_gene: -; CDR3nt: TGTGCCAGCAGCGCCCAGGGTGGAGATTACGAGCAGTACTTC; CDR3aa: CASSAQGGDYEQYF
v_gene: TRBV2; j_gene: TRBJ2-7; abundance: few; d_gene: -; CDR3nt: TGTGCCATCGACTCCGAAAGGGAGTACGAGCAGTACTTC; CDR3aa: CAIDSEREYEQYF
v_gene: TRBV7-9; j_gene: TRBJ1-2; abundance: -; d_gene: -; CDR3nt: TGTGCCAGCAGCTTGGTGGAGGAGGGGAACTATGGCTACACCTTC; CDR3aa: CASSLVEEGNYGYTF
v_gene: TRBV5-4; j_gene: TRBJ2-1; abundance: -; d_gene: -; CDR3nt: TGTGCCAGCAGCTTGGCGATTCGTTCGGTCTACAATGAGCAGTTCTTC; CDR3aa: CASSLAIRSVYNEQFF
v_gene: TRBV18; j_gene: TRBJ1-1; abundance: -; d_gene: TRBD1; CDR3nt: TGTGCCAGCTCACCCGCAGGGGGTGATGAAGCTTTCTTT; CDR3aa: CASSPAGGDEAFF
v_gene: TRBV2; j_gene: TRBJ2-7; abundance: -; d_gene: TRBD2; CDR3nt: TGTGCCAGCTGTAGCGGGGCCGCCTACGAGCAGTACTTC; CDR3aa: CASCSGAAYEQYF
v_gene: TRBV2; j_gene: TRBJ2-7; abundance: -; d_gene: -; CDR3nt: TGTGCCAGCAGTGGATCTGTAGGACAGATCACCTACGAGCAGTACTTC; CDR3aa: CASSGSVGQITYEQYF
v_gene: TRBV11-2; j_gene: TRBJ2-2; abundance: once; d_gene: TRBD1; CDR3nt: TGTGCCAGCAGCAGTGGGACAGGGAGGACCGGGGAGCTGTTTTTT; CDR3aa: CASSSGTGRTGELFF
v_gene: TRBV5-1; j_gene: TRBJ2-5; abundance: -; d_gene: -; CDR3nt: TGCGCCAGCAGCCCTGAAGAGCTGGGGGGAGAGACCCAGTACTTC; CDR3aa: CASSPEELGGETQYF
v_gene: TRBV27; j_gene: TRBJ2-7; abundance: once; d_gene: -; CDR3nt: TGTGCCAGCAGTCCAGATCCCACTAGCTCCTACGAGCAGTACTTC; CDR3aa: CASSPDPTSSYEQYF
v_gene: TRBV30; j_gene: TRBJ1-5; abundance: -; d_gene: TRBD1; CDR3nt: TGTGCCTGGAGTACAGGGGGCGCTATTCAGCCCCAGCATTTT; CDR3aa: CAWSTGGAIQPQHF
v_gene: TRBV6-5; j_gene: TRBJ2-7; abundance: -; d_gene: TRBD1; CDR3nt: TGTGCCAGCAGTTTCCGGGACAGTGTCCACGAGCAGTACTTC; CDR3aa: CASSFRDSVHEQYF
v_gene: TRBV3-1/TRBV3-2; j_gene: TRBJ1-4; abundance: -; d_gene: TRBD1; CDR3nt: TGTGCCAGCAGCCAAATAAATATCACAGGGGGCGAATCTAATGAAAAACTGTTTTTT; CDR3aa: CASSQINITGGESNEKLFF
v_gene: TRBV27; j_gene: TRBJ1-2; abundance: -; d_gene: TRBD1; CDR3nt: TGTGCCAGCAGCTTTCTGCCGAGACAGGGGGCAAACTATGGCTACACCTTC; CDR3aa: CASSFLPRQGANYGYTF
v_gene: TRBV19; j_gene: TRBJ1-2; abundance: -; d_gene: -; CDR3nt: TGTGCCAGTAGGGAACAGGGTATCCTCTATGGCTACACCTTC; CDR3aa: CASREQGILYGYTF
v_gene: TRBV5-1; j_gene: TRBJ1-2; abundance: few; d_gene: -; CDR3nt: TGCGCCAGCAGCTGGTCCGGGACTAGCTACACCTTC; CDR3aa: CASSWSGTSYTF
v_gene: TRBV11-2; j_gene: TRBJ1-5; abundance: -; d_gene: -; CDR3nt: TGTGCCAGCAGCTTCGGGCCCGCGGGCGGGGCCCAGCATTTT; CDR3aa: CASSFGPAGGAQHF
v_gene: TRBV29-1; j_gene: TRBJ2-1; abundance: -; d_gene: -; CDR3nt: TGCAGCGTCCGAAGGATGGGACTTAACTACAATGAGCAGTTCTTC; CDR3aa: CSVRRMGLNYNEQFF
v_gene: TRBV12-3/TRBV12-4; j_gene: TRBJ1-2; abundance: once; d_gene: TRBD1; CDR3nt: TGTGCCAGCAGTTTTGGGACAGGGAATGGCTACACCTTC; CDR3aa: CASSFGTGNGYTF
v_gene: TRBV7-2; j_gene: TRBJ2-4; abundance: -; d_gene: -; CDR3nt: TGTGCCAGCAGCTTAGCGGCAGGGTACGACAAAAACATTCAGTACTTC; CDR3aa: CASSLAAGYDKNIQYF
v_gene: TRBV7-3; j_gene: TRBJ2-5; abundance: -; d_gene: -; CDR3nt: TGTGCCAGCAGAGGGACAAACCAAGAGACCCAGTACTTC; CDR3aa: CASRGTNQETQYF
v_gene: TRBV19; j_gene: TRBJ1-1; abundance: -; d_gene: TRBD1; CDR3nt: TGTGCCAGTAGTTCCCGGACAGGGAACACTGAAGCTTTCTTT; CDR3aa: CASSSRTGNTEAFF
v_gene: TRBV7-2; j_gene: TRBJ1-2; abundance: -; d_gene: -; CDR3nt: TGTGCCAGCAGCCCTCAGGCTTACTATGGCTACACCTTC; CDR3aa: CASSPQAYYGYTF
v_gene: TRBV11-2; j_gene: TRBJ2-7; abundance: -; d_gene: TRBD1; CDR3nt: TGTGCCAGCAGCCCCGATCCGGGACAGAATTTTGAGCAGTACTTC; CDR3aa: CASSPDPGQNFEQYF
v_gene: TRBV5-1; j_gene: TRBJ2-5; abundance: -; d_gene: -; CDR3nt: TGCGCCAGCAGCACCAAACCAGGGTTGGCGGCACAGAAAGAGACCCAGTACTTC; CDR3aa: CASSTKPGLAAQKETQYF
v_gene: TRBV9; j_gene: TRBJ2-5; abundance: -; d_gene: -; CDR3nt: TGTGCCAGCAGCGTAAGAGGACTCCAAGAGACCCAGTACTTC; CDR3aa: CASSVRGLQETQYF
v_gene: TRBV4-1; j_gene: TRBJ2-3; abundance: -; d_gene: -; CDR3nt: TGCGCCAGCAGCCAACCCAGGGATACGCAGTATTTT; CDR3aa: CASSQPRDTQYF
v_gene: TRBV9; j_gene: TRBJ2-7; abundance: -; d_gene: -; CDR3nt: TGTGCCAGCAGCGCCCTGGGGGGGCAGCAGTACTTC; CDR3aa: CASSALGGQQYF
v_gene: TRBV10-3; j_gene: TRBJ2-7; abundance: -; d_gene: -; CDR3nt: TGTGCCATCAGTCCAGGGAACTCCTACGAGCAGTACTTC; CDR3aa: CAISPGNSYEQYF
v_gene: TRBV5-1; j_gene: TRBJ1-1; abundance: -; d_gene: TRBD1; CDR3nt: TGCGCCAGCAGCTGGGCGACAGGGGCCACTGAAGCTTTCTTT; CDR3aa: CASSWATGATEAFF
v_gene: TRBV11-3; j_gene: TRBJ1-1; abundance: -; d_gene: TRBD1; CDR3nt: TGTGCCAGCAGCCGTAGACAGGGGGCTGAAGCTTTCTTT; CDR3aa: CASSRRQGAEAFF
v_gene: TRBV18; j_gene: TRBJ1-3; abundance: -; d_gene: -; CDR3nt: TGTGCCAGCTCACCAGAGACAGTGAGCTCTGGAAACACCATATATTTT; CDR3aa: CASSPETVSSGNTIYF
v_gene: TRBV4-3; j_gene: TRBJ1-2; abundance: -; d_gene: -; CDR3nt: TGCGCCAGCAGCCGAGTCGATAAGCGACAGGACTATGGCTACACCTTC; CDR3aa: CASSRVDKRQDYGYTF
v_gene: TRBV5-1; j_gene: TRBJ1-2; abundance: once; d_gene: TRBD1; CDR3nt: TGCGCCAGCAGCTTAACACAGGGGGACTATGGCTACACCTTC; CDR3aa: CASSLTQGDYGYTF
v_gene: TRBV29-1; j_gene: TRBJ2-1; abundance: once; d_gene: TRBD1; CDR3nt: TGCAGCGTTGTCTACAGGGGGGCGAATGAGCAGTTCTTC; CDR3aa: CSVVYRGANEQFF
v_gene: TRBV7-2; j_gene: TRBJ1-1; abundance: -; d_gene: -; CDR3nt: TGTGCCAGCAGCTTAGTAGGGGGAAGCACTGAAGCTTTCTTT; CDR3aa: CASSLVGGSTEAFF
v_gene: TRBV19; j_gene: TRBJ1-2; abundance: -; d_gene: TRBD1; CDR3nt: TGTGCCAGTAGTTTCCGGACAGGGATCGATGGCTACACCTTC; CDR3aa: CASSFRTGIDGYTF
v_gene: TRBV9; j_gene: TRBJ2-7; abundance: -; d_gene: -; CDR3nt: TGTGCCAGCAGCGTAGATTCCGACAGCTACGAGCAGTACTTC; CDR3aa: CASSVDSDSYEQYF